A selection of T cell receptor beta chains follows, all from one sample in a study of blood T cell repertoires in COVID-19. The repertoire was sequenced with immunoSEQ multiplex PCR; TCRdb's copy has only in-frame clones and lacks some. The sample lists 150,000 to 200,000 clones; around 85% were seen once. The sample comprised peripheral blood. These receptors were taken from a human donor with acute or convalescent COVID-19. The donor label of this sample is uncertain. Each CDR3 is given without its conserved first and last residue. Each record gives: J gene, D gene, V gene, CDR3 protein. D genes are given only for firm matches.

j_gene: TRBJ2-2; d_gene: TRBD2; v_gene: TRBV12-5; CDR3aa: ASGLVTSGGAGGTGELF
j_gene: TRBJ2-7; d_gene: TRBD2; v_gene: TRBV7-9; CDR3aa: ASSSPSGARNEQY
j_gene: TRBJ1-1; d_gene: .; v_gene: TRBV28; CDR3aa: ASSITSTANTEAF
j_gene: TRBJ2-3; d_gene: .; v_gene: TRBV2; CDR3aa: ASSSGRSVTRLGASITDTQY
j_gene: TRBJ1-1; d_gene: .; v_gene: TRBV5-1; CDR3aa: ASSSLTTGHTEAF
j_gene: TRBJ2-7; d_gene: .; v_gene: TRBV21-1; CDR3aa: ASRATGASNTYEQY
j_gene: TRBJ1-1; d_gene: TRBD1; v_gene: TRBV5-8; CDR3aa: ASSAGQGWSEAF
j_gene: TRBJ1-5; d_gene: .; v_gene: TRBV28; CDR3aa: ASSFSSRGYNQPQH
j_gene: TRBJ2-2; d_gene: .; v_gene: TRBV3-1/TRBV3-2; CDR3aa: ASSTLAAGELF
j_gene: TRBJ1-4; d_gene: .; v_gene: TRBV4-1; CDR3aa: ASSPRVLSNEKLF
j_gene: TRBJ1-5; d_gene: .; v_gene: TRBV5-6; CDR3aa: ASSLGDIGNQPQH
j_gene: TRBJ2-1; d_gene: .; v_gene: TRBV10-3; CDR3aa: AISRTENEQF
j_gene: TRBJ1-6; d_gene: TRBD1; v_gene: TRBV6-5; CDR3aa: ASSRGQTNSPLH
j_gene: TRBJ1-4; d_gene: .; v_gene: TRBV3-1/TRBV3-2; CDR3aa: ASSQRGEKLF
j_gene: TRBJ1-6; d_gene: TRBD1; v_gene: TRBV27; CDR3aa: ASSSGQGNSPLH
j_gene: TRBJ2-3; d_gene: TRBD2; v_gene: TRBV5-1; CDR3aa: ASSLGSSGGADTQY
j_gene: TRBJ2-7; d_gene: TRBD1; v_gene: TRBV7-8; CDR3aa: ASSPGQGAYEQY
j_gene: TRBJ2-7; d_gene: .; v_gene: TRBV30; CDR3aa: AWASQGPYEQY
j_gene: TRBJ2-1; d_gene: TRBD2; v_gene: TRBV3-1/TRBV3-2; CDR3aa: ASSQEAGGWYNEQF
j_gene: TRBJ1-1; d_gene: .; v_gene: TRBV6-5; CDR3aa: ASSSPGENTEAF
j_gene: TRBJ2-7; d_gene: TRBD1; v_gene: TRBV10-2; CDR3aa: ASSAQTGAKYEQY
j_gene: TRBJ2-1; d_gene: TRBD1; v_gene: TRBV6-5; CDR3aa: ASSYRTGGSYNEQF
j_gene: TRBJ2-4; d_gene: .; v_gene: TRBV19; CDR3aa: ASSKLAGGLDIQY
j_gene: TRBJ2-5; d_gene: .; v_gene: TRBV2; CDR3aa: ASTPGTVRETQY
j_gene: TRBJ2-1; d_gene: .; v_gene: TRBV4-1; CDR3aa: ASSQDPGTYNEQF
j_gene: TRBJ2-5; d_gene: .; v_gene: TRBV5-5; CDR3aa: ASNLQWGVPKVQETQY
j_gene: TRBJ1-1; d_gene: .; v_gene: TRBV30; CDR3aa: AWSVRRQVKVGDTEAF
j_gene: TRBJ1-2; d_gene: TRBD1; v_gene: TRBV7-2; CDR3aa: ASAAKDRGPYGYT
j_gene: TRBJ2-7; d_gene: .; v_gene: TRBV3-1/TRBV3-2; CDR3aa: ASRGGDPYEQY
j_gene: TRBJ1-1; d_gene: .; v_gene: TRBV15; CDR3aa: ATSRSRQVDTEAF
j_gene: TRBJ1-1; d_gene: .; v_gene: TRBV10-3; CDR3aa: AISEWEGGVTEAF
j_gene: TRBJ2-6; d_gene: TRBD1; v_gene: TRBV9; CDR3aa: ASSEQGRSSGANVLT
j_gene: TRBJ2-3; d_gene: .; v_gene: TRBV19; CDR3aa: ASSPRAVSTDTQY
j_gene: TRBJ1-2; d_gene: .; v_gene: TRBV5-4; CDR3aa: ASSLPLEGLVYGYT
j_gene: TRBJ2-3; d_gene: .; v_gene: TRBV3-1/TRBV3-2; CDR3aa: ASSQGSGSRSTQY
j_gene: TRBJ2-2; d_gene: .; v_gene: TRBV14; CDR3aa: ASSPGNLNTGELF
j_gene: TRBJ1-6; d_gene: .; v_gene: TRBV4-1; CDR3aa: ASSQWGVSPLH
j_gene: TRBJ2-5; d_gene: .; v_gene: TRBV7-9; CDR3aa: ASSLSRARQETQY
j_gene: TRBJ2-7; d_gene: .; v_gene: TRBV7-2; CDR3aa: ASSATGLKVH
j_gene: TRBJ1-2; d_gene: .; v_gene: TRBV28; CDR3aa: ASSLGAGANGYT
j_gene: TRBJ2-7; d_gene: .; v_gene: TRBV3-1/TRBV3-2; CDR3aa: ASSGVRTVLMEQY
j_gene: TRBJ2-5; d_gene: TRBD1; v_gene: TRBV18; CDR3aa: ASSPTGGRQETQY
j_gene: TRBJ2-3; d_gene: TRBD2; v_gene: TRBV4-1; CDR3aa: ASSQDSPLLAGGDTQY
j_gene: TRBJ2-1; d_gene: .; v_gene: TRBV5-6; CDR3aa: ASSLIADSYNEQF
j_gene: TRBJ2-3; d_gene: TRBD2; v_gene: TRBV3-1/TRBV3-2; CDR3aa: ASSRLAGETTDTQY
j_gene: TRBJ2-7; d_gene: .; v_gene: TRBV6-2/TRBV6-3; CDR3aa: ASSYSRVDEQY
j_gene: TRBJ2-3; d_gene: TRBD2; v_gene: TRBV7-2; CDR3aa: ASSLASGEGDTQY
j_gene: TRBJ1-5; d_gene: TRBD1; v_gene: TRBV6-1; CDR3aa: ASSDAQTGRRNQPQH
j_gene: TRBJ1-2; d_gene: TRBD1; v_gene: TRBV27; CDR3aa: ASSLSRTGLNGYT
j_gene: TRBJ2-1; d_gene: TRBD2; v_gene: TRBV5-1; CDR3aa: ASSGTVAGGGNEQF
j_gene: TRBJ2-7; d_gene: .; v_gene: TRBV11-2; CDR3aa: ASSLGQYYEQY
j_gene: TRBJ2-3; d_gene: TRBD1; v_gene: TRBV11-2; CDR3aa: ASSHMGAGGGDTQY
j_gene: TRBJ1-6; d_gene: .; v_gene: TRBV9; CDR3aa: ASSVEGNSPLH